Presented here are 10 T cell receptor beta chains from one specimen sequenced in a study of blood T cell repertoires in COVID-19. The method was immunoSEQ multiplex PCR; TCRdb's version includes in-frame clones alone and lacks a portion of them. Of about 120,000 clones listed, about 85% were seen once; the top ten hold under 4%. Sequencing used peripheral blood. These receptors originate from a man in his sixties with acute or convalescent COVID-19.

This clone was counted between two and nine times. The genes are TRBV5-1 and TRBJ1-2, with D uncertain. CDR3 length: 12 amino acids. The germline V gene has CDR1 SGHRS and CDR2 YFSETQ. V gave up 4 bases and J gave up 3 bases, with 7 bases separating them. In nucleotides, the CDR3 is TGCGCCAGCAGCAACGGGGACTATGGCTACACCTTC. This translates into CASSNGDYGYTF.

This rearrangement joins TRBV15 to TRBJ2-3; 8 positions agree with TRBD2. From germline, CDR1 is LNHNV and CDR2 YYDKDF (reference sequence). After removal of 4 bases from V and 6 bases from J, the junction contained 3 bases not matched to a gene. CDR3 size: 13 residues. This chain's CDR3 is CATSIGGVDTQYF. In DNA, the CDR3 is TGTGCCACCAGCATCGGGGGGGTCGATACGCAGTATTTT.

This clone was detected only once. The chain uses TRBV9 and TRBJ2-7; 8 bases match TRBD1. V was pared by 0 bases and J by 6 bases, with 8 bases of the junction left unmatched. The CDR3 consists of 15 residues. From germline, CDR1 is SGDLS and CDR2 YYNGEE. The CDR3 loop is CASSVDNRGTGEQYF. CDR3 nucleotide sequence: TGTGCCAGCAGCGTAGACAACAGGGGGACGGGCGAGCAGTACTTC.

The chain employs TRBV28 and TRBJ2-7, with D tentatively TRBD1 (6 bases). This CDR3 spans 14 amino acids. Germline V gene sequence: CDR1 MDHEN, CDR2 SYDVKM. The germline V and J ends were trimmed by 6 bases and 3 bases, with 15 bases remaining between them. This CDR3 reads CASSPTGHDYEQYF. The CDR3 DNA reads TGTGCCAGCAGCCCAACGGGACACGACTACGAGCAGTACTTC.

CDR3: CASSLFTGQRNEQFF. The CDR3 DNA reads TGTGCCAGTAGTCTATTCACAGGGCAGCGAAATGAGCAGTTCTTC. The J gene is TRBJ2-1, the V gene TRBV19, with D perhaps TRBD1 (6 bases). Germline values: CDR1 LNHDA, CDR2 SQIVND (reference sequence). V was clipped by 5 bases and J by 7 bases, with 18 bases between them. This CDR3 region has 15 residues. The full variable domain, with the rest looked up from reference TRBV19 and TRBJ2-1, is DGGITQSPKYLFRKEGQNVTLSCEQNLNHDAMYWYRQDPGQGLRLIYYSQIVNDFQKGDIAEGYSVSREKKESFPLTVTSAQKNPTAFYLCASSLFTGQRNEQFFGPGTRLTVL.

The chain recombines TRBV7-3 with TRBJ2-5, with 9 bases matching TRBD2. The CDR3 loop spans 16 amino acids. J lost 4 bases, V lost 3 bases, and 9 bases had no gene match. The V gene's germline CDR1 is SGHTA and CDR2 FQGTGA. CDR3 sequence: CASSFVGGRASETQYF. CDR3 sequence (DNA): TGTGCCAGCAGCTTCGTTGGCGGGAGGGCCTCAGAGACCCAGTACTTC.

The CDR3 DNA reads as TGCAGCGCCGTGGGCAGAACCTACACTGAAGCTTTCTTT. Encoded protein: CSAVGRTYTEAFF. The rearrangement joins TRBV29-1 to TRBJ1-1; no definite D call. This CDR3 comprises 13 residues. Germline V lookup: CDR1 SQVTM, CDR2 ANQGSEA. V was clipped by 7 bases and J by 3 bases, with 15 bases between them.

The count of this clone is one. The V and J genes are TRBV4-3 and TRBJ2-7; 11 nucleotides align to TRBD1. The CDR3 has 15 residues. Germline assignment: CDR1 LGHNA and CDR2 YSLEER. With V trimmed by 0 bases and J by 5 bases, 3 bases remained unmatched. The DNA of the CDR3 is TGCGCCAGCAGCCAAGAACGGACAGGGGGCCACGAGCAGTACTTC. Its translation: CASSQERTGGHEQYF.

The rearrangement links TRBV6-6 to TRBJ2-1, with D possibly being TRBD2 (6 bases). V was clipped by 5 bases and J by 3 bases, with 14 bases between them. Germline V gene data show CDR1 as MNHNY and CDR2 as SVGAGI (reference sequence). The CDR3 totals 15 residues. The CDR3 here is CASSPHGGNYNEQFF. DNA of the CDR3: TGTGCCAGCAGTCCCCACGGCGGGAACTACAATGAGCAGTTCTTC.

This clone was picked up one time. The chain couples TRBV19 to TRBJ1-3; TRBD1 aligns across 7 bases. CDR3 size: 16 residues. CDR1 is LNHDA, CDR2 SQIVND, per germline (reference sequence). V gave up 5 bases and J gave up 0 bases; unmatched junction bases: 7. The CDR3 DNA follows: TGTGCCAGTAGTGCCCGGGGACAGTTCTCTGGAAACACCATATATTTT. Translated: CASSARGQFSGNTIYF.